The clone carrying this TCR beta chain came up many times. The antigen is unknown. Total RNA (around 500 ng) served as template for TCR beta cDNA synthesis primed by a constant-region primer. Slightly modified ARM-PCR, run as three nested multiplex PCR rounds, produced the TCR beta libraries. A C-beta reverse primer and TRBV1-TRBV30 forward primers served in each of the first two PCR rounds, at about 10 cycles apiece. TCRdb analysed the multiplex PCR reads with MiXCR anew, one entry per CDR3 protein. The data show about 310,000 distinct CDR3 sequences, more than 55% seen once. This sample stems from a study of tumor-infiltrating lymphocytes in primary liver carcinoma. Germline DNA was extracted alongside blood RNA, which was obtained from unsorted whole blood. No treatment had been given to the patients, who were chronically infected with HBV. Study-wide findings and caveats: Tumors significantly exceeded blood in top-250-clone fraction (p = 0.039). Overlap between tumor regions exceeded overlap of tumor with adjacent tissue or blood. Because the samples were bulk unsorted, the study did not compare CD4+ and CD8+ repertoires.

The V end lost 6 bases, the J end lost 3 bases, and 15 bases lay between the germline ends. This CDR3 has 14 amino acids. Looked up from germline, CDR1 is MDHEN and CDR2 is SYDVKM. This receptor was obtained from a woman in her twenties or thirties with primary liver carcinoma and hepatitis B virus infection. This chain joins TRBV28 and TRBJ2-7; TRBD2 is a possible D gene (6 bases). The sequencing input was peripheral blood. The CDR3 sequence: CASSLAGGVYEQYF. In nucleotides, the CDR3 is TGTGCCAGCAGCTTAGCCGGGGGAGTCTACGAGCAGTACTTC.